The rows below give T cell receptor beta chains drawn from one sample of a study of blood T cells in healthy people across ages. TCRdb redid the calling of the 5' RACE reads with MiXCR, one entry per CDR3 protein. The sample lists 600,000 to 650,000 distinct CDR3 sequences, under 70% occurring once. Specimen: blood. The source is a man aged 60 to 69 in good health. The conserved cysteine and the conserved F or W are not part of the CDR3 here.

J gene	V gene	CDR3 protein
TRBJ2-5	TRBV6-2/TRBV6-3	ASSKDRAQETQY
TRBJ2-5	TRBV6-2/TRBV6-3	ASSFREQETQY
TRBJ1-1	TRBV7-6	ASSLRGWENTEAF
TRBJ2-3	TRBV29-1	SVGLAEGTDTQY
TRBJ2-7	TRBV18	ASSPGQSSEQY
.	TRBV6-1	ASQESPGQGKNIQY
TRBJ1-2	TRBV7-2	ASSLYSNYGYT
TRBJ2-5	TRBV29-1	SASLFGGSRQETQY
.	TRBV7-2	ASSSTVGGEQY
TRBJ2-2	TRBV20-1	SARLAGNTGELF
TRBJ2-6	TRBV6-2/TRBV6-3	ASSYQGPLSGANVLT
TRBJ2-1	TRBV2	ASSDGTDYNEQF
TRBJ2-5	TRBV11-2	ASSPTRGAETQY
TRBJ1-2	TRBV4-1	ASSHRVGQDGYGYT
TRBJ2-7	TRBV20-1	SARGPYEQY
TRBJ2-7	TRBV12-3/TRBV12-4	ASSRSTYEQY
TRBJ2-2	TRBV9	ASSARQINTGELF
TRBJ1-2	TRBV28	ASSLGGAASYGYT
.	TRBV6-6	ASRTSAEDIQY
TRBJ1-2	TRBV29-1	SVLLTGSDGYT
TRBJ1-1	TRBV18	ASSLQVDEGTEAF
TRBJ2-1	TRBV12-3/TRBV12-4	ASRAMGLPGNEQF
TRBJ2-1	TRBV7-9	ASSISGGDYNEQF
TRBJ2-7	TRBV27	ASRRTAYEQY
TRBJ2-7	TRBV6-1	ASSEARGGAYEQY
TRBJ1-5	TRBV6-1	ASSAQAGDQPQH
TRBJ2-7	TRBV6-1	ASSTRTGSLDEQY
TRBJ2-3	TRBV28	ASRRTSGASTDTQY
TRBJ1-1	TRBV3-1	ASSQELFSTEAF
TRBJ2-3	TRBV2	ATEPGGTDTQY
TRBJ2-5	TRBV4-1	ASSPSTSGGVVQETQY
TRBJ2-7	TRBV9	ASSVGLSGWGEQY
TRBJ2-3	TRBV20-1	SVPLRFLASGDTQY
TRBJ2-3	TRBV20-1	SAGSRSGGAVDTQY
TRBJ2-1	TRBV20-1	SAPDGARIYEQF
TRBJ1-2	TRBV7-2	ASSSPTGGNGYT
TRBJ2-1	TRBV5-1	ASSSDLPAGGDNEQF
TRBJ2-7	TRBV27	ATPLGDRPYEQY
TRBJ1-6	TRBV28	ASNNNSPLH
TRBJ2-3	TRBV28	ASSLGLGGADTQY
TRBJ1-2	TRBV9	ASSVDQGRSNYGYT
TRBJ2-3	TRBV2	ASSISGTGVSTDTQY
TRBJ2-1	TRBV6-1	ASTQGSGGYNEQF
TRBJ2-7	TRBV10-3	AIGGTMNYEQY
TRBJ1-1	TRBV3-1	ASSQDQVGQAF
TRBJ1-1	TRBV12-3/TRBV12-4	ASSPDILNTEAF
TRBJ2-3	TRBV5-1	ASSLESSTDTQY
TRBJ2-7	TRBV12-3/TRBV12-4	ASSYGGDRYEQY